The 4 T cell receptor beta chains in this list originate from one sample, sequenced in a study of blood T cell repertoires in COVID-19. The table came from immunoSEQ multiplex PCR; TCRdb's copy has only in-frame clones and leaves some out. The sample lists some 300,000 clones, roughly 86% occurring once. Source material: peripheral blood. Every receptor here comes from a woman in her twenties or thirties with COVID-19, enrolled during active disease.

The CDR3 sequence is CASSSLIWTGGSETQYF. DNA for the CDR3: TGTGCCAGCAGTTCGCTAATCTGGACAGGGGGCAGTGAGACCCAGTACTTC. The V gene is TRBV28, the J gene TRBJ2-5, with 11 nucleotides matching TRBD1. J lost 5 bases, V lost 4 bases, and 12 bases had no gene match. CDR1 and CDR2 (germline): MDHEN, SYDVKM. There are 17 residues in the CDR3.

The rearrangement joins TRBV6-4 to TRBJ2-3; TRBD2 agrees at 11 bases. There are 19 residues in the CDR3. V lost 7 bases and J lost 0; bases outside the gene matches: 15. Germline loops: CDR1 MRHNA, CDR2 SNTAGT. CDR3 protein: CASTFSLAGVYTSTDTQYF. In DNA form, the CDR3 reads TGTGCCAGCACCTTCTCACTAGCGGGGGTATACACTAGCACAGATACGCAGTATTTT.

CDR3 sequence: CASSLLSEMNTEAFF. CDR3 nucleotides: TGTGCCAGCAGTTTATTGAGCGAAATGAACACTGAAGCTTTCTTT. The chain joins TRBV27 to TRBJ1-1; D is unclear. The CDR3 loop spans 15 amino acids. Germline V gene lookup returns CDR1 MNHEY and CDR2 SMNVEV (reference sequence). The V end lost 1 base, the J end lost 0 bases, and 9 bases lay between the germline ends.

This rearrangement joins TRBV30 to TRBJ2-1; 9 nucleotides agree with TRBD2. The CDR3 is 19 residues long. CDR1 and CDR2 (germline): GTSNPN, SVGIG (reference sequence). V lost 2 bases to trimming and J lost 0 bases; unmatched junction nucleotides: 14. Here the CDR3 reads CAWSNGGGAVFNSYNEQFF. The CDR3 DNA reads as TGTGCCTGGAGTAATGGCGGGGGGGCCGTTTTCAACTCCTACAATGAGCAGTTCTTC.